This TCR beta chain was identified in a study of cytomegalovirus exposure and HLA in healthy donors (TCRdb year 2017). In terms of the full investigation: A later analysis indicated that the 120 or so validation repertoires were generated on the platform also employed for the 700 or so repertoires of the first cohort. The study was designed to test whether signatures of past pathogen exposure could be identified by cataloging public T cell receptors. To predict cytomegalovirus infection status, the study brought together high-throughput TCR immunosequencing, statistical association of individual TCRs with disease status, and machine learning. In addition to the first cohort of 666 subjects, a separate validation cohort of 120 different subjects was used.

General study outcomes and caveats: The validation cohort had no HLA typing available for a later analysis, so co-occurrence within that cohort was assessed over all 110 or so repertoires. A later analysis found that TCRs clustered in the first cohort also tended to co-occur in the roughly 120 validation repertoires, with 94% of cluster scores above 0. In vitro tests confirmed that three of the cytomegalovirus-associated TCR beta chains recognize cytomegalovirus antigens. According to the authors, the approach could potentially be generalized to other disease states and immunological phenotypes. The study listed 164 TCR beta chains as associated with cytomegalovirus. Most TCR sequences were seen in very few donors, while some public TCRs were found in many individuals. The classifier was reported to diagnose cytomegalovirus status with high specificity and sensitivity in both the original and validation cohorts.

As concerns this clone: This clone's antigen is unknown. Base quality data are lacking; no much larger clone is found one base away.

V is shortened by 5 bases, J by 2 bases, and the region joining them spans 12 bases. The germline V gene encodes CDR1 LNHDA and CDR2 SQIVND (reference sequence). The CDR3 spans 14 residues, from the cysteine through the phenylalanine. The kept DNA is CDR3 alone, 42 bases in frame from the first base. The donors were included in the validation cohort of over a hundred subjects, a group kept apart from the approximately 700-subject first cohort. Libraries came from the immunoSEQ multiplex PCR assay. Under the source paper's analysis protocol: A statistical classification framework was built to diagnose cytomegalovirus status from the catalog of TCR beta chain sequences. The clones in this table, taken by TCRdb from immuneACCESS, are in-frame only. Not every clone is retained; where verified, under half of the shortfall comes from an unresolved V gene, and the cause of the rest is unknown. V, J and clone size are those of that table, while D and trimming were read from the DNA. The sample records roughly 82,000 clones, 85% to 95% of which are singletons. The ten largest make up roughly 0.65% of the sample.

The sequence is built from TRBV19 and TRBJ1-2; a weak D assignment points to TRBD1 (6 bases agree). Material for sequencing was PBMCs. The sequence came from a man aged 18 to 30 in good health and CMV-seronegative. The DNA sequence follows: TGTGCCAGTAGTCGCGGGGGCCTGAACTATGGCTACACCTTC. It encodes CASSRGGLNYGYTF.